This paragraph reports one T cell receptor beta chain. Its antigen is not identified. Germline loops: CDR1 SEHNR, CDR2 FQNEAQ (reference sequence). V lost 0 bases to trimming and J lost 3 bases, with 9 bases between them. This CDR3 spans 15 amino acids. The sample originates from a study of cytomegalovirus exposure and HLA in healthy donors. Turning to the study itself: Clustering assigned about 79% of the roughly 430 genotyped donors to the Caucasian-associated ancestry cluster.

Healthy bone marrow donors formed the donor group. Amplification used 60 Vbeta primers and 13 Jbeta primers. Clones were read by immunoSEQ multiplex PCR, and TCRdb kept only the in-frame ones, dropping some. The table has fewer than 120,000 clones, more than 75% seen once. Study-wide results and limits: Certain sequence variants were highly shared and formed a cluster, and this cluster was likely a sequencing artifact. Associated with cytomegalovirus, according to the listing, were 150 to 200 TCR beta chains.

The chain joins TRBV7-9 to TRBJ1-5, with a tentative D call TRBD1 (5 bases). The specimen was PBMCs. The sequence derives from a man in his forties in good health and CMV-seronegative. CDR3 loop: CASSLASGNNQPQHF. CDR3 coding DNA: TGTGCCAGCAGCTTAGCGTCAGGGAACAATCAGCCCCAGCATTTT.